This T cell receptor beta chain is drawn from a study of blood T cells in healthy people across ages (dated by TCRdb to between 2015 and 2016). Background for the entire study: In model experiments, template switching captured about one uniquely barcoded TCR beta cDNA molecule for every two T cells. Using the same blood draw, the study looked at two additional independent replicas of 1 million unique cDNA reads for two donors, one aged 18 to 30 and the other aged 80 or older. The study measured age-related changes in TCR beta repertoire diversity using deep sequencing normalized with unique cDNA molecular identifiers. To avoid experimental bias, donors of different ages were distributed randomly across sequencing lanes. The donors were divided into four age groups: young (average around 17 years), middle-aged (about 39), aged (around 59) and long-lived (roughly 82). The paper as a whole reports these results and caveats: Observed TCR beta diversity correlated strongly with the percentage of naive T cells measured by flow cytometry. Since profiling was done on bulk unsorted PBMCs, naive and antigen-experienced compartments could not be conclusively compared. Total diversity estimates from one million sequenced T cells were considered lower bounds and underestimates. Compared with the aged group, the long-lived group had more naive CD4+ T cells, fewer expanded clones and increased TCR diversity, a pattern suggesting age selection. As age increased, observed TCR beta diversity per million T cells dropped in a roughly linear way, and a significant reduction was already evident by age 40. Because donor CMV infection status was unknown, age-related changes in expanded clonotypes were potentially confounded.

This clonotype appeared a few times. Its antigen remains unidentified. One base away there is no much larger clone; base qualities are not given. The library was obtained by 5' RACE. Sequencing relied on an Illumina HiSeq 2500. A second PCR of about 7 to 12 cycles was run with a J-beta primer mix and a sample-barcoded 5' primer. Each TCR beta cDNA molecule received a unique molecular identifier from a template-switch 5' adaptor carrying 12 random nucleotides. Each sample yielded at least 2.5 million CDR3-containing paired-end reads. All of the RNA was converted into first-strand cDNA using the Mint cDNA synthesis kit, with a TRBC-specific oligonucleotide serving as the primer. All cDNA was treated with uracil-DNA glycosylase and then went through a first 18-cycle PCR with the universal primers M1SS and BC2_uni_R. The published analysis was carried out like this. For normalization, 1 million high-quality reads were randomly selected from each sample, with every read carrying a distinct molecular identifier. Instead of being binned into consensus sequences, reads that shared molecular identifiers were thrown out. MiTCR, set to a Q25 quality threshold and the strictest error-elimination algorithm, was used for CDR3 identification, clonotype clustering and error correction. A nonparametric unseen species model using Euler transformation provided a lower-bound estimate of total TCR beta diversity. The public reads were reprocessed in TCRdb via fastp at Q25 and MiXCR, keeping in-frame beta chains. Rows with a matching CDR3 protein are joined into one entry that keeps the most common DNA and genes. The V and J calls here are based on TCRdb, not the publication. For this sample there are about 760,000 distinct CDR3 sequences; 56% appear just once. Roughly 24% of the sample belongs to the ten largest clones.

The 39 donors, aged roughly 6 to 100 years, were systemically healthy Caucasian individuals from Russia. Each donor gave about 10 milliliters of peripheral blood, drawn into EDTA-treated Vacutainer tubes. PBMCs were isolated by Ficoll-Paque density-gradient centrifugation, with at least 6 million obtained per sample. Trizol reagent was used to extract total RNA from the PBMCs, yielding at least 6 micrograms per sample. The percentages of naive CD45RAhigh/CD27high T cells were determined by flow cytometry on a PBMC aliquot from every donor. Specimen: blood. The receptor was isolated from a man between 40 and 49 years old in good health.

The DNA sequence is given as TGCGCCAGCAGCTTGGAACCCGCAGCACTTGAGGTTGAAGCTTTCTTT. Its amino acids are CASSLEPAALEVEAFF. The rearranged segments are TRBV5-1 and TRBJ1-1; the D gene is unclear. Trimming costs V 0 bases and J 7 bases, and their ends lie 19 bases apart. CDR1 and CDR2, per the germline V gene, are SGHRS and YFSETQ. Spanning cysteine to phenylalanine, the CDR3 consists of 16 amino acids. Only the CDR3 region is kept as DNA, spanning 48 bases read in frame from base 1.